The present TCR beta chain was sequenced within a study of cytomegalovirus exposure and HLA in healthy donors. Use of 60 Vbeta and 13 Jbeta primers characterized the PCR. Clones were read by immunoSEQ multiplex PCR, and TCRdb kept only the in-frame ones, dropping some. This table has over 100,000 clones, roughly four fifths appearing once. Study-level points and caveats: For most subjects, TCR beta sequences were reported to predict HLA-A and HLA-B alleles with accuracy. Presence/absence analyses rested on an assumption that sequencing depth was roughly uniform across donors. Associated with HLA alleles at 0.05 false discovery rate in a later analysis were over 15,000 TCR beta sequences.

The trim removed 2 bases at V and 6 bases at J, leaving 7 bases unmatched. Germline V CDR1 and CDR2: MGHRA, YSYEKL. This CDR3 has 15 residues. This clone was detected only once. Its specificity is unknown. This clonotype originated in a female donor in good health and CMV-seropositive. The sequenced sample was PBMCs. The chain is built from TRBV4-1 and TRBJ1-2; TRBD1 matches 9 bases. DNA of the CDR3: TGCGCCAGCAGCCAATCCCAGGGGACAGGGCATGGCTACACCTTC. Translating it yields CASSQSQGTGHGYTF.